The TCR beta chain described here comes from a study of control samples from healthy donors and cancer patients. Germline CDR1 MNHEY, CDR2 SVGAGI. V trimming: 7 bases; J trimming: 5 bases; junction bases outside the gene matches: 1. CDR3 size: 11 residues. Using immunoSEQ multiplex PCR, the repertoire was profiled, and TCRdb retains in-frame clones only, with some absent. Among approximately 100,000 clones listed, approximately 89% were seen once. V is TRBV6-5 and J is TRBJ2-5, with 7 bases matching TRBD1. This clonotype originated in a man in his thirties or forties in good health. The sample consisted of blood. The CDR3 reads CASKTGETQYF. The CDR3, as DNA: TGTGCCAGCAAGACAGGGGAGACCCAGTACTTC.